This is a list of T cell receptor beta chains from one sample in a study of cytomegalovirus exposure and HLA in healthy donors. Profiling relied on immunoSEQ multiplex PCR, and the TCRdb table lists in-frame clones only, not all of them. The data hold about 110,000 clones, with about 70% observed a single time. Source material: PBMCs. These receptors all come from a man aged 25 to 45 in good health and CMV-seropositive. Both conserved end residues are part of each CDR3. The order of the fields is clone size, J gene, D gene, V gene, CDR3 protein, CDR3 DNA. The D gene is left open where the match is weak. Clone sizes are given selectively: once, few, many, or a class where the clone is expanded.

size: .; J: TRBJ2-7; D: .; V: TRBV27; CDR3: CASSLDTGYSSYEQYF; DNA: TGTGCCAGCAGTTTAGACACAGGGTACAGCTCCTACGAGCAGTACTTC
size: few; J: TRBJ1-2; D: TRBD1; V: TRBV2; CDR3: CASSGTGFGYTF; DNA: TGTGCCAGCAGCGGGACAGGGTTCGGCTACACCTTC
size: .; J: TRBJ1-1; D: .; V: TRBV29-1; CDR3: CSVVTVLNTEAFF; DNA: TGCAGCGTTGTGACAGTCCTGAACACTGAAGCTTTCTTT
size: .; J: TRBJ1-1; D: .; V: TRBV29-1; CDR3: CSVENAGGYTEAFF; DNA: TGCAGCGTTGAAAACGCAGGCGGGTACACTGAAGCTTTCTTT
size: .; J: TRBJ2-6; D: .; V: TRBV9; CDR3: CATCCAGANVLTF; DNA: TGTGCCACCTGTTGTGCTGGGGCCAACGTCCTGACTTTC
size: .; J: TRBJ2-3; D: .; V: TRBV4-3; CDR3: CASSQESPGMGTQYF; DNA: TGCGCCAGCAGCCAAGAATCTCCAGGGATGGGTACGCAGTATTTT
size: once; J: TRBJ1-1; D: .; V: TRBV18; CDR3: CASSRQLHTEAFF; DNA: TGTGCCAGCTCGCGACAGCTGCACACTGAAGCTTTCTTT
size: .; J: TRBJ1-3; D: .; V: TRBV29-1; CDR3: CSVGRDSGNTIYF; DNA: TGCAGCGTTGGACGGGATTCTGGAAACACCATATATTTT
size: .; J: TRBJ2-1; D: TRBD2; V: TRBV27; CDR3: CASQLAGIYNEQFF; DNA: TGTGCCAGCCAACTAGCGGGAATTTACAATGAGCAGTTCTTC
size: .; J: TRBJ2-3; D: .; V: TRBV7-9; CDR3: CASSLSLRGTDTQYF; DNA: TGTGCCAGCAGCTTATCTCTGCGGGGCACAGATACGCAGTATTTT
size: .; J: TRBJ1-4; D: .; V: TRBV11-3; CDR3: CASSLVGRNEKLFF; DNA: TGTGCCAGCAGCTTAGTGGGCAGAAATGAAAAACTGTTTTTT
size: .; J: TRBJ2-3; D: .; V: TRBV27; CDR3: CASSFSLPDRCTDTQYF; DNA: TGTGCCAGCAGTTTTTCCCTCCCTGACAGGTGCACAGATACGCAGTATTTT
size: .; J: TRBJ1-1; D: TRBD1; V: TRBV7-9; CDR3: CASSQGQGTEAFF; DNA: TGTGCCAGCAGCCAGGGACAGGGCACTGAAGCTTTCTTT
size: .; J: TRBJ2-4; D: .; V: TRBV4-1; CDR3: CASSQSGTPLAKNIQYF; DNA: TGCGCCAGCAGCCAATCCGGGACACCTCTAGCCAAAAACATTCAGTACTTC
size: .; J: TRBJ2-1; D: .; V: TRBV27; CDR3: CASSLAGVIPPSNEQFF; DNA: TGTGCCAGCAGTTTAGCGGGTGTAATTCCCCCTTCCAATGAGCAGTTCTTC
size: .; J: TRBJ2-5; D: TRBD1; V: TRBV5-1; CDR3: CASSSPGQGRETQYF; DNA: TGCGCCAGCAGCTCGCCGGGACAGGGTAGGGAGACCCAGTACTTC